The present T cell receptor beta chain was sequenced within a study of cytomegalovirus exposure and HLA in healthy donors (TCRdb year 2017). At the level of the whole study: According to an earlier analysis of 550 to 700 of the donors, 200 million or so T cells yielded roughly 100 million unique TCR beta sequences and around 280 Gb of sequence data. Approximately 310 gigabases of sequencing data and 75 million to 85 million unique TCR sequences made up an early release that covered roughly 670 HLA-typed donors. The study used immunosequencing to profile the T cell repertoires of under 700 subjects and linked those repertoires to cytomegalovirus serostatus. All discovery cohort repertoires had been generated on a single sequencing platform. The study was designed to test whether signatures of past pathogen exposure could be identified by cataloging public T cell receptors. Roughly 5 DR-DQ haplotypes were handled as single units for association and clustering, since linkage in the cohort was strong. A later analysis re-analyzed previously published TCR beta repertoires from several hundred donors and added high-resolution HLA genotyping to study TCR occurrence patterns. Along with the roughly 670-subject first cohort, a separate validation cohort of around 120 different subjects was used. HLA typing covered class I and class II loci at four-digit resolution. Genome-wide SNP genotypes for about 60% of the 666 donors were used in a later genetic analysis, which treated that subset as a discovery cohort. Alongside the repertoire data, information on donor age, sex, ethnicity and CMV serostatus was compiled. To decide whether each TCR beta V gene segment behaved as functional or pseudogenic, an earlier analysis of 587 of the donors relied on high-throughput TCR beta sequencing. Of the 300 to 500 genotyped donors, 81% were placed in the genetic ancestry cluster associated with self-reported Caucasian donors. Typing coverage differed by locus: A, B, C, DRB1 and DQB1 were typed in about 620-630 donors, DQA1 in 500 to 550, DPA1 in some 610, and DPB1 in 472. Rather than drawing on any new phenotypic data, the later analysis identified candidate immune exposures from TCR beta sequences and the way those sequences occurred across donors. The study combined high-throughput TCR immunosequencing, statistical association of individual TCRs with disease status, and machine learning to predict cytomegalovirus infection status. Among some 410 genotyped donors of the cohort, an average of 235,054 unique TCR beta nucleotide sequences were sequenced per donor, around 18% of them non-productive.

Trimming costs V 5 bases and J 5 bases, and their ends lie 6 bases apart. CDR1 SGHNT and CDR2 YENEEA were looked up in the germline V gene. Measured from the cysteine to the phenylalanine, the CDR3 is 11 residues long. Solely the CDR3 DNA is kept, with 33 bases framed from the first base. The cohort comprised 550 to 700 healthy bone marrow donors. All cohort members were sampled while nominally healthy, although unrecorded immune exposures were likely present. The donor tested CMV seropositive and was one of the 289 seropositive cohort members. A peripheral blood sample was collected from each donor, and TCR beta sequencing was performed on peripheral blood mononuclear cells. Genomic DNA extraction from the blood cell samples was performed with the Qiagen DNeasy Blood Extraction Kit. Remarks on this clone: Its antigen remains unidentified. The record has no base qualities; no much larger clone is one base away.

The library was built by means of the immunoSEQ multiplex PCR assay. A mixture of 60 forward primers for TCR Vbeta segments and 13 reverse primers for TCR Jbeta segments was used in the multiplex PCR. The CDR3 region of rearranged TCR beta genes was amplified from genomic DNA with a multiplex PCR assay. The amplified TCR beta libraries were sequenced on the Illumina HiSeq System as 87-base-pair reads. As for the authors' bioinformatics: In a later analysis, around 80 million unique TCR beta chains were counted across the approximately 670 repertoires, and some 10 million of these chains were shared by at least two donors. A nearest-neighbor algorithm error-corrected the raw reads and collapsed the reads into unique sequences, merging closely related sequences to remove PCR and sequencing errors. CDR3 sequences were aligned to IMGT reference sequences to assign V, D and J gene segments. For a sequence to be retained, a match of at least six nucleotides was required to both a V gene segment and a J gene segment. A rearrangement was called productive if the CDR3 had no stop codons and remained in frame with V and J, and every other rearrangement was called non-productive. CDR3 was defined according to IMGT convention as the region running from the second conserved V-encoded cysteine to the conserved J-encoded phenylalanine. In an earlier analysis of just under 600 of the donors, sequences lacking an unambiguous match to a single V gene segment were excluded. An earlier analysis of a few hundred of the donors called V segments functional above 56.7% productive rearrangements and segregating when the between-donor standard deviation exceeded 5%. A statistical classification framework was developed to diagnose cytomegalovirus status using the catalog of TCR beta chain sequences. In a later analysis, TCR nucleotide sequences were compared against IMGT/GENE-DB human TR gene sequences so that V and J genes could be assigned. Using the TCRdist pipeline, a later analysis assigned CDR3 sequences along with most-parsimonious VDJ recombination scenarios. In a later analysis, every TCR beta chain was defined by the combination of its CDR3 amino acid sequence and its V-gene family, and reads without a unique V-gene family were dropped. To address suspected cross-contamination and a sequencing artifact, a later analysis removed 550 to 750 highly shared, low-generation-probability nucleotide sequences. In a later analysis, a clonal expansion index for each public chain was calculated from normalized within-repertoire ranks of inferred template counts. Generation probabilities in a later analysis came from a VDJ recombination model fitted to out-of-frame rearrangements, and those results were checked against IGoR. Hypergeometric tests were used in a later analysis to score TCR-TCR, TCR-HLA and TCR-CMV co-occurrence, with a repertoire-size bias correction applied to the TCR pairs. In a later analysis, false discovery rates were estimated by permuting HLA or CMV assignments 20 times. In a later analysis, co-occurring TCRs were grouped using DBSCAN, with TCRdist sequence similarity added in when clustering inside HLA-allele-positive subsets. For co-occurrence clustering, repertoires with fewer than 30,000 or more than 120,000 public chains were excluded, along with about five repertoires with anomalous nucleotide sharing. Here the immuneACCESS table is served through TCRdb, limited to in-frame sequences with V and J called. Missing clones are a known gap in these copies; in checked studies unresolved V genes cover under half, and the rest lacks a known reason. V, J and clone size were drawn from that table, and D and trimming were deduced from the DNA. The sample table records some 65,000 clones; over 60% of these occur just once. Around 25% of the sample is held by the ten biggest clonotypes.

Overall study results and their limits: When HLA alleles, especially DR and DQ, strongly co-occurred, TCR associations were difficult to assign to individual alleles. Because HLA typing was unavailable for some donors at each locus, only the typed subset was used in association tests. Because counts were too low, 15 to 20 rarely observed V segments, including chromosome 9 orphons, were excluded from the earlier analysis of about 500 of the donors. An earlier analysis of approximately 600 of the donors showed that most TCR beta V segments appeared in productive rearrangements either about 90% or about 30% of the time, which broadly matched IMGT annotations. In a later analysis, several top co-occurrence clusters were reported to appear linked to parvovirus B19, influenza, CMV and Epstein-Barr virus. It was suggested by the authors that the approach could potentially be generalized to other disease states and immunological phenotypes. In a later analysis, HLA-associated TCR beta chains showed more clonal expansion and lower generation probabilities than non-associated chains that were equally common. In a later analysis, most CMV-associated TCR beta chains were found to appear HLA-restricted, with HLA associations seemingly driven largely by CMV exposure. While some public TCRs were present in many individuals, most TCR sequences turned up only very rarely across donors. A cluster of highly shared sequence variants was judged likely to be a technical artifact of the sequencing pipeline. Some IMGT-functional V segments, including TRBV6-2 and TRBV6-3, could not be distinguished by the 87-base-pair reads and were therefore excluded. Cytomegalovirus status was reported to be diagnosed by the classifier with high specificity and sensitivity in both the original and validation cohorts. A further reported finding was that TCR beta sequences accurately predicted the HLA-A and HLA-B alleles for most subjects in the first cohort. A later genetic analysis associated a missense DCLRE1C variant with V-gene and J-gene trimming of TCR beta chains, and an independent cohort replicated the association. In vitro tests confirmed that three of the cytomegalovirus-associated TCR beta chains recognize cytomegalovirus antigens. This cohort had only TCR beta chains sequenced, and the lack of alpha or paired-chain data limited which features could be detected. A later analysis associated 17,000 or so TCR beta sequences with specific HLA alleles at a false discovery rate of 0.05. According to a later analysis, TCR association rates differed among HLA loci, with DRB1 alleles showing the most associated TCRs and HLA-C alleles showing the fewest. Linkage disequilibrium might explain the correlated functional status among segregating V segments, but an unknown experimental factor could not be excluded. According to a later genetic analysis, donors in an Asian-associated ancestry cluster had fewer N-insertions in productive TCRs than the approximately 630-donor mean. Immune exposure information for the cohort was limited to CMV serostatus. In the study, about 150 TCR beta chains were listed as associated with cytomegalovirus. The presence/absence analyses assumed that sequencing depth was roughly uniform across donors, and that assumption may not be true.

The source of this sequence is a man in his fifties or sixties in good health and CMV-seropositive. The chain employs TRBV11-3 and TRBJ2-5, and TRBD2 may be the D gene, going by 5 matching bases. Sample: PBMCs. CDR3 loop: CASSRGETQYF. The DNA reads TGTGCCAGCAGCCGAGGGGAGACCCAGTACTTC.